Listed below are T cell receptor beta chains from one sample, sequenced in a study of T cells in Graves' hyperthyroidism and ophthalmopathy. TCRdb ran MiXCR on the multiplex PCR reads and lists one entry per CDR3 protein. The table records a few hundred thousand distinct CDR3 sequences, approximately 15% of them present only once. Source material: blood. These receptors were obtained from a woman younger than 35 with Graves' hyperthyroidism that later progressed to Graves' ophthalmopathy. Both conserved end residues are part of each CDR3. A D gene is named only where the DNA matches it firmly. Not all rows give a size; the values are once, few, many and, for expanded clones, a class.

j_gene | abundance | d_gene | v_gene | CDR3aa | CDR3nt
TRBJ2-7 | many | . | TRBV11-2 | CASSLAPALSYEQYF | TGTGCCAGCAGCTTAGCCCCGGCCCTCTCCTACGAGCAGTACTTC
TRBJ2-1 | . | TRBD2 | TRBV7-9 | CASSATSGRGNEQFF | TGTGCCAGCAGCGCAACTAGCGGGAGGGGAAATGAGCAGTTCTTC
TRBJ2-3 | . | . | TRBV14 | CASSQLRGRGQYF | TGTGCCAGCAGCCAACTACGAGGAAGGGGGCAGTATTTT
TRBJ2-5 | few | TRBD2 | TRBV6-1 | CASSEGASGSSQTQYF | TGTGCCAGCAGTGAAGGGGCTAGCGGGAGCTCCCAGACCCAGTACTTC
TRBJ2-7 | many | TRBD2 | TRBV27 | CASSFIRPIAGAYEQYF | TGTGCCAGCAGTTTTATCCGGCCGATAGCGGGAGCCTACGAGCAGTACTTC
TRBJ2-7 | . | . | TRBV30 | CAWRQGEYEQYF | TGTGCCTGGAGACAGGGAGAGTACGAGCAGTACTTC
TRBJ2-7 | many | . | TRBV4-2 | CASSQSVQVSYEQYF | TGTGCCAGCAGCCAAAGCGTCCAGGTCTCCTACGAGCAGTACTTC
TRBJ2-7 | . | TRBD1 | TRBV28 | CASSLFQGEQGGRYEQYF | TGTGCCAGCAGTTTGTTTCAGGGGGAGCAAGGGGGAAGGTACGAGCAGTACTTC
TRBJ2-3 | many | TRBD2 | TRBV20-1 | CSARVQGGDTQYF | TGCAGTGCTAGAGTGCAGGGAGGGGATACGCAGTATTTT
TRBJ1-5 | many | . | TRBV12-3/TRBV12-4 | CASSFGNRGNQPQHF | TGTGCCAGCAGTTTTGGTAATAGGGGCAATCAGCCCCAGCATTTT
TRBJ2-1 | many | . | TRBV20-1 | CSARDQAGFPNEQFF | TGCAGTGCTAGAGATCAGGCAGGCTTCCCCAATGAGCAGTTCTTC
TRBJ2-7 | many | TRBD2 | TRBV20-1 | CSARHPEHSGRGEQYF | TGCAGTGCTAGGCACCCTGAACATAGCGGGAGGGGAGAGCAGTACTTC
TRBJ2-3 | few | TRBD2 | TRBV4-3 | CASSQAGGRLAGRDTQYF | TGCGCCAGCAGCCAAGCCGGTGGGCGACTAGCGGGAAGGGATACGCAGTATTTT
TRBJ2-1 | . | TRBD2 | TRBV6-1 | CASRGTSGLNEQFF | TGTGCCAGCAGGGGGACTAGCGGGCTCAATGAGCAGTTCTTC
TRBJ2-5 | many | . | TRBV28 | CASSALVREETQYF | TGTGCCAGCAGTGCCTTGGTGAGGGAAGAGACCCAGTACTTC
TRBJ2-2 | . | . | TRBV20-1 | CSARDGQNTGELFF | TGCAGTGCTAGAGATGGGCAGAACACCGGGGAGCTGTTTTTT
TRBJ2-1 | few | TRBD2 | TRBV27 | CASSLWGVTSPAVSYNEQFF | TGTGCCAGCAGTTTATGGGGGGTGACTAGCCCCGCTGTCTCCTACAATGAGCAGTTCTTC
TRBJ2-3 | . | . | TRBV20-1 | CSASALSRSTDAQYF | TGCAGTGCTAGTGCCCTATCCCGGAGCACAGATGCGCAGTATTTT
TRBJ2-1 | . | TRBD2 | TRBV28 | CASSQLGLLPNEQFF | TGTGCCAGCAGCCAATTGGGACTACTACCCAATGAGCAGTTCTTC
TRBJ1-2 | many | . | TRBV6-1 | CASSPHRRRADGYTF | TGTGCCAGCAGCCCGCACAGGAGGCGCGCCGATGGCTACACCTTC
TRBJ2-7 | many | . | TRBV18 | CASSPVPGEQYF | TGTGCCAGCTCACCTGTACCGGGCGAGCAGTACTTC
TRBJ2-7 | few | . | TRBV4-1 | CASSQATGASYEQYF | TGCGCCAGCAGCCAAGCGACGGGAGCATCCTACGAGCAGTACTTC
TRBJ2-7 | many | TRBD1 | TRBV3-1 | CASSLWDSYEQYF | TGCGCCAGCAGCCTATGGGACAGCTACGAGCAGTACTTC
TRBJ2-1 | many | . | TRBV3-1 | CASSDTVSAGLNEQFF | TGTGCCAGCAGCGATACCGTCTCCGCAGGGCTCAATGAGCAGTTCTTC
TRBJ2-3 | few | . | TRBV7-9 | CASTLVSGPSTDTQYF | TGTGCCAGCACCCTGGTGAGCGGACCAAGCACAGATACGCAGTATTTT
TRBJ2-6 | few | . | TRBV29-1 | CSVEEWAGANVLTF | TGCAGCGTTGAAGAGTGGGCTGGGGCCAACGTCCTGACTTTC
TRBJ2-4 | . | . | TRBV9 | CASSSGHENIQYF | TGTGCCAGCAGCTCGGGACACGAAAACATTCAGTACTTC
TRBJ2-3 | few | TRBD1 | TRBV12-5 | CASGLVLGQGDTDTQYF | TGTGCTAGTGGTTTGGTACTAGGACAGGGAGACACAGATACGCAGTATTTT
TRBJ2-2 | few | TRBD1 | TRBV18 | CASSVDRAGELFF | TGTGCCAGCTCAGTCGACAGGGCCGGGGAGCTGTTTTTT
TRBJ2-7 | . | TRBD2 | TRBV12-3/TRBV12-4 | CASSRTSGAYYEQYF | TGTGCCAGCAGTAGGACTAGCGGGGCGTACTACGAGCAGTACTTC
TRBJ1-6 | many | . | TRBV30 | CAWTSDSTSYNSPLHF | TGTGCCTGGACCTCTGACAGTACCTCCTATAATTCACCCCTCCACTTT
TRBJ1-5 | . | . | TRBV19 | CASSRRRVNSNQPQHF | TGTGCCAGTAGTCGTCGCCGGGTTAATAGCAATCAGCCCCAGCATTTT
TRBJ2-6 | many | . | TRBV20-1 | CSADRSSGANVLTF | TGCAGTGCAGACAGGAGCTCTGGGGCCAACGTCCTGACTTTC
TRBJ2-7 | many | . | TRBV28 | CASSLPSYGEQYF | TGTGCCAGCAGTTTACCCAGCTACGGCGAGCAGTACTTC
TRBJ2-1 | few | . | TRBV20-1 | CSALERGRLTVNEQFF | TGCAGTGCTTTAGAGAGGGGGAGGCTCACGGTCAATGAGCAGTTCTTC